This T cell receptor beta chain is from a study of shared clonotypes between healthy human individuals. Study-level information: Per donor, three plates held CD4 naive cells, three held CD4 memory, two held CD8 naive and one held CD8 memory. Study findings and constraints: Although depth was large, rarefaction showed that sequencing of the sorted subsets was incomplete. Naive subsets generally exceeded memory subsets in estimated richness.

Repertoires were generated with immunoSEQ multiplex PCR, while TCRdb's copy carries only in-frame clones and drops some. The table shows millions of clones, with 95% occurring only once. Germline lookup yields CDR1 MNHEY and CDR2 SMNVEV (reference sequence). The CDR3 is 13 amino acids. V was cut by 3 bases and J by 5 bases, with 11 bases left in between. Healthy adults negative for HIV, lacking recent acute infections or vaccinations, served as donors. Worth noting for this clone: Its antigen is still unknown.

The rearrangement joins TRBV27 to TRBJ2-7; D remains ambiguous. Sequenced: naive CD4+ T cells sorted from blood. Subset given: CD45RA+ positively selected. This receptor was taken from a man aged 18 to 30 in good health. The CDR3 protein is CASSFGYSHEQYF. CDR3 bases: TGTGCCAGCAGTTTCGGCTATTCCCACGAGCAGTACTTC.